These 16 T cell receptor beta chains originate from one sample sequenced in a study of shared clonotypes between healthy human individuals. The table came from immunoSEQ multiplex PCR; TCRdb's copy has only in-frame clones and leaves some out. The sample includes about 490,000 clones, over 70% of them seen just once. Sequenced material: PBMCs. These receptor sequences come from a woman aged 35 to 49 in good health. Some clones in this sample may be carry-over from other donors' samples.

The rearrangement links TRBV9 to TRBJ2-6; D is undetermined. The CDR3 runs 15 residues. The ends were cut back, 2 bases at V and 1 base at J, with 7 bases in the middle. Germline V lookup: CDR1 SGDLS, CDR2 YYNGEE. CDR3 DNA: TGTGCCAGCAGCGTTTCCATGTCTGGGGCCAACGTCCTGACTTTC. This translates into CASSVSMSGANVLTF.

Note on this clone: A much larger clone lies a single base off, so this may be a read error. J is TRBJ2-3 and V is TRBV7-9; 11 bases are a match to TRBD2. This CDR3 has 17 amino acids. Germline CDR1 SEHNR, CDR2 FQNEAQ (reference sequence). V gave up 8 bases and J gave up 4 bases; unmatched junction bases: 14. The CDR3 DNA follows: TGTGCCAGCTTGGGGAGAACTAGCGGGAGAGGGGCAGATACGCAGTATTTT. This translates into CASLGRTSGRGADTQYF.

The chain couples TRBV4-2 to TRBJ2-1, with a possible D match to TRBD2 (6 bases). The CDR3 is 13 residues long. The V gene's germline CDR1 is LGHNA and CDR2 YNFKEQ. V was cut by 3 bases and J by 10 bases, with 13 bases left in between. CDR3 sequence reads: CASSQAGTLEQFF. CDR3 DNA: TGTGCCAGCAGCCAGGCAGGGACTTTGGAGCAGTTCTTC.

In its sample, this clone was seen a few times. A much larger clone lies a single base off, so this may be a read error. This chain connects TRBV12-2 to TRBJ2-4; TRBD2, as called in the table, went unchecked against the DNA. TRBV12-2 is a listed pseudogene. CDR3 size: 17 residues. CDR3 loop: CASRLGVRRLAKNIQYF. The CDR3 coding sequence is TGTGCAAGTCGCTTAGGGGTGAGGAGACTAGCCAAAAACATTCAGTACTTC.

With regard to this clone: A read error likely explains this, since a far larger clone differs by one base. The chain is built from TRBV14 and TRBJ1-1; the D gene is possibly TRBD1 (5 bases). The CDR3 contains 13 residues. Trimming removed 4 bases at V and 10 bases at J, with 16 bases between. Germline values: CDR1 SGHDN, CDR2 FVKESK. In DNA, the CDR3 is TGTGCCAGCAGCCTCTGGACATCTCGGCGAGCTTTCTTT. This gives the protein CASSLWTSRRAFF.

The CDR3 DNA reads TGTGCTAGTGCCAGATCGGGAGTTCTAAATGAGCAGTTCTTC. Its translation is CASARSGVLNEQFF. This chain joins TRBV12-5 and TRBJ2-1, with D possibly matching TRBD2 (6 bases). The CDR3 has 14 residues. Trimming took off 7 bases at V and 7 bases at J, with 17 bases between the two ends. Germline loops: CDR1 LGHNT, CDR2 FRNRAP.

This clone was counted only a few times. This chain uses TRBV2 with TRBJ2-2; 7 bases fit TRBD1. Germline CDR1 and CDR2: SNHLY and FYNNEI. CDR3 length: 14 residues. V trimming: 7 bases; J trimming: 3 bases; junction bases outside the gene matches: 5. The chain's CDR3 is CASTGDSYTGELFF. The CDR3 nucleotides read TGTGCCAGCACAGGGGACAGCTACACCGGGGAGCTGTTTTTT. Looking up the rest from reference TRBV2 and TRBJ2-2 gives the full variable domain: EPEVTQTPSHQVTQMGQEVILRCVPISNHLYFYWYRQILGQKVEFLVSFYNNEISEKSEIFDDQFSVERPDGSNFTLKIRSTKLEDSAMYFCASTGDSYTGELFFGEGSRLTVL.

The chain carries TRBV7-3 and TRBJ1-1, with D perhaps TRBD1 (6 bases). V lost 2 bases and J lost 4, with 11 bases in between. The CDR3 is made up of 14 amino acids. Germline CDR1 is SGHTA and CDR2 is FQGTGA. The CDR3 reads CASSLQSRGTEAFF. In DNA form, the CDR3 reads TGTGCCAGCAGCTTACAAAGCAGGGGCACTGAAGCTTTCTTT.

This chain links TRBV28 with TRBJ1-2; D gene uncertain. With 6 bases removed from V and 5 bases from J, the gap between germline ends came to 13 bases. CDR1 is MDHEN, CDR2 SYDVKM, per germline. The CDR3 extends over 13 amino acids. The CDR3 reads CASSLPETYGYTF. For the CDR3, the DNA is TGTGCCAGCAGCCTCCCCGAAACATATGGCTACACCTTC.

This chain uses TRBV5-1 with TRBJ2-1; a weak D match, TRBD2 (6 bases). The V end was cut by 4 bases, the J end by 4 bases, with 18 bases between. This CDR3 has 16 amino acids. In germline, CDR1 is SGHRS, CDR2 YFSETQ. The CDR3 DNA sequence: TGCGCCAGCAGCCCCTTGGGCGGAGGGAAGTACAATGAGCAGTTCTTC. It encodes CASSPLGGGKYNEQFF.

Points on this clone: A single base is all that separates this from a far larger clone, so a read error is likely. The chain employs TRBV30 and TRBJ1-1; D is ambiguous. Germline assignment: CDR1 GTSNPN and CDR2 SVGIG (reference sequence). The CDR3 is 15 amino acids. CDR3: CAWTPKEGRNTGAFF. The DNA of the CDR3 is TGTGCCTGGACCCCGAAGGAGGGCAGGAACACTGGAGCTTTCTTT.

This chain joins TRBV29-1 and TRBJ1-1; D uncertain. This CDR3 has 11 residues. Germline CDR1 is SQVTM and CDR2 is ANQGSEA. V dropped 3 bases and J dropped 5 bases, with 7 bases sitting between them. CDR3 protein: CSVEEGTEAFF. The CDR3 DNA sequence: TGCAGCGTTGAGGAGGGAACTGAAGCTTTCTTT.

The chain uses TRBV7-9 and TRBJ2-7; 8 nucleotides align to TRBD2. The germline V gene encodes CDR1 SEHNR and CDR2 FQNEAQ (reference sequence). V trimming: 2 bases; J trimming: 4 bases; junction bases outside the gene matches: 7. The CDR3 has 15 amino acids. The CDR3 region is CASSLTAGEEYEQYF. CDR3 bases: TGTGCCAGCAGCTTAACAGCGGGAGAGGAATACGAGCAGTACTTC.

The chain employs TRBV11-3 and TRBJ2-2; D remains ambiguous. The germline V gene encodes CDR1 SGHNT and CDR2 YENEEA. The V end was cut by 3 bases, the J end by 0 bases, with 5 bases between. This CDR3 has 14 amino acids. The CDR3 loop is CASSFRANTGELFF. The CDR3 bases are TGTGCCAGCAGCTTTCGAGCGAACACCGGGGAGCTGTTTTTT. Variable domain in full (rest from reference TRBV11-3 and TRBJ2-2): EAGVVQSPRYKIIEKKQPVAFWCNPISGHNTLYWYLQNLGQGPELLIRYENEEAVDDSQLPKDRFSAERLKGVDSTLKIQPAELGDSAVYLCASSFRANTGELFFGEGSRLTVL.

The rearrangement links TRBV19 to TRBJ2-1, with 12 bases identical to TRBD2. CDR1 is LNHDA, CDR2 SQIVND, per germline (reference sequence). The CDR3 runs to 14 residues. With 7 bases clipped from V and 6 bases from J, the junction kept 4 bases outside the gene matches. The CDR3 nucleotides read TGTGCCAGTACCCGGACTAGCGGGACCAATGAGCAGTTCTTC. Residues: CASTRTSGTNEQFF.

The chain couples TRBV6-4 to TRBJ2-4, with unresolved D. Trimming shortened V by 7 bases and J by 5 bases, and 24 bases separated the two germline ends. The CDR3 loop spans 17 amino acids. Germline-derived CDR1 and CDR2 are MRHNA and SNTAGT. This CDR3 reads CASTPDPRRQLENIQYF. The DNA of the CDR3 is TGTGCCAGCACTCCCGACCCCCGGCGACAACTCGAAAACATTCAGTACTTC.